Following are 10 T cell receptor beta chains from one sample sequenced in a study of T cell repertoires in cytomegalovirus infection. TCRdb re-called the reads through MiXCR, storing one row per CDR3 protein. Among 150,000 or so distinct CDR3 sequences, about a quarter were seen once, and the ten largest hold roughly 11%. Sequencing was carried out using PBMCs. The receptors shown here come from a human donor in good health (CMV status not recorded). Some clones in this sample may be carry-over from other donors' samples.

V gene TRBV7-2 combines with J gene TRBJ1-2, with D unclear. The CDR3 totals 15 residues. Germline CDR1 SGHTA, CDR2 FQGNSA. The V and J ends lost 5 bases and 4 bases respectively, with 17 bases between them. In DNA form, the CDR3 reads TGTGCCAGCAGCCCAGGCCCTGCAGTGGGCTATGGCTACACCTTC. Amino acids: CASSPGPAVGYGYTF.

This clonotype came up a few times. The chain employs TRBV6-2 or TRBV6-3 and TRBJ2-3; D is perhaps TRBD2 (5 bases). Trimming removed 0 bases at V and 1 base at J, with 11 bases between. Per germline, CDR1 MNHEY and CDR2 SVGEGT. The CDR3 is made up of 16 amino acids. The CDR3 nucleotides are TGTGCCAGCAGTTACTCGTGGGGTAGCGGCACAGATACGCAGTATTTT. It codes for CASSYSWGSGTDTQYF.

This clonotype was seen many times. This sequence joins TRBV7-8 and TRBJ1-1, with D unresolved. The V and J ends lost 7 bases and 0 bases respectively, with 12 bases between them. Germline V gene lookup returns CDR1 SGHVS and CDR2 FQNEAQ. The CDR3 is 14 residues long. CDR3 loop: CASTPGRMNTEAFF. The DNA of the CDR3 is TGTGCCAGCACCCCAGGACGGATGAACACTGAAGCTTTCTTT.

The chain joins TRBV20-1 to TRBJ2-7; 7 nucleotides line up with TRBD1. This CDR3 spans 12 amino acids. V lost 5 bases and J lost 7; bases outside the gene matches: 8. Germline V gives CDR1 DFQATT, CDR2 SNEGSKA (reference sequence). CDR3 sequence (DNA): TGCAGTGCTCAGAGGGGGCCTACGGAGCAGTACTTC. As protein: CSAQRGPTEQYF.

The sample holds a few counts of this clonotype. The chain joins TRBV28 to TRBJ2-2; D is tentatively TRBD1 or TRBD2 (6 bases each). CDR1 and CDR2 (germline): MDHEN, SYDVKM. The V end lost 7 bases, the J end lost 0 bases, and 18 bases lay between the germline ends. The CDR3 is 17 residues long. CDR3 loop: CASNFIGRGPNTGELFF. CDR3 bases: TGTGCCAGCAACTTTATTGGCCGGGGGCCGAACACCGGGGAGCTGTTTTTT.

This clonotype occurred once. The rearrangement links TRBV6-5 to TRBJ2-1; tentative D call: TRBD1 (5 bases). CDR3 length equals 12 residues. V gave up 7 bases and J gave up 13 bases, with 17 bases separating them. Looked up from germline, CDR1 is MNHEY and CDR2 is SVGAGI. The CDR3 reads CASKDSLSLQFF. The CDR3 DNA reads as TGTGCCAGCAAAGACAGCCTAAGCCTCCAGTTCTTC.

There are many counts of this clonotype. This chain links TRBV29-1 with TRBJ2-5; 9 bases match TRBD1. Germline assignment: CDR1 SQVTM and CDR2 ANQGSEA. The junction had 11 bases not matched to a gene; V was cut back by 7 bases and J by 5 bases. CDR3 length: 14 residues. CDR3 nucleotide sequence: TGCAGCGCCGAGCCGGGACAGGGTGGGGAGACCCAGTACTTC. Translated, it gives CSAEPGQGGETQYF.

The V and J genes are TRBV20-1 and TRBJ2-3, with 7 bases lining up with TRBD1. From germline, CDR1 is DFQATT and CDR2 SNEGSKA (reference sequence). V was clipped by 6 bases and J by 0 bases; unmatched bases: 9. The CDR3 loop spans 15 amino acids. CDR3 sequence: CSAPSGQYSTDTQYF. In DNA form, the CDR3 reads TGCAGTGCCCCCTCGGGACAGTATAGCACAGATACGCAGTATTTT.

This chain connects TRBV7-2 to TRBJ2-5, with 7 positions matching TRBD1. Germline V CDR1 and CDR2: SGHTA, FQGNSA. CDR3 length equals 15 residues. V lost 3 bases to trimming and J lost 5 bases; unmatched junction nucleotides: 9. The CDR3 DNA reads TGTGCCAGCAGCTTCCGGGACAGAGCGATGGAGACCCAGTACTTC. Translation: CASSFRDRAMETQYF.

This clonotype was recorded a few times. This chain joins TRBV6-1 and TRBJ2-2, with 14 nucleotides matching TRBD2. The CDR3 runs 17 residues. CDR1 and CDR2 (germline): MNHNS, SASEGT. V gave up 5 bases and J gave up 5 bases; unmatched junction bases: 7. For the CDR3, the DNA is TGTGCCAGCAGTAGGGGACTAGCGGGAGTTGAAACCGGGGAGCTGTTTTTT. As protein: CASSRGLAGVETGELFF.